This TCR beta chain emerged from a study of blood T cell repertoires in COVID-19 (dated by TCRdb to the early 2020s). Study-wide context: Samples from collaborators originated in the United States, Italy and Spain and spanned both the acute and convalescent phases of COVID-19. The material from the prospective study consisted of cDNA or gDNA derived from T cells, B-cell-depleted T cells, or PBMCs. The dataset comprised deeply sampled blood TCRbeta repertoires from subjects exposed to, actively infected with, or recovered from COVID-19. The repertoires were made available in a free public database intended to serve as a resource for research on the immune response to SARS-CoV-2. The samples were drawn from the first 160 participants of the ongoing ImmuneRACE study and from 1,254 subjects provided by 6 global collaborators. The sample metadata nearly always contained a de-identified subject ID, COVID-19 status, age in years and sex. Where available, HLA class I and class II types were obtained from metadata supplied by the sample provider rather than from assay-based typing.

Beyond this particular receptor, the publication reports: Clinical and demographic metadata were provided uncurated, with the amount varying by source and participant.

TCRbeta CDR3 regions were amplified from genomic DNA using the immunoSEQ Assay, a bias-controlled multiplex PCR. The authors processed their data as follows. The number of nucleated cells in each sample was estimated from the amplification of reference gene primers within the assay. To quantify the absolute abundance of each unique TCRbeta CDR3 rearrangement, sequence reads were collapsed and filtered. For each sample, productive Simpson clonality was calculated as the square root of Simpson's diversity index across productive rearrangements. What TCRdb holds here is the immuneACCESS table cut down to in-frame rearrangements. Part of the clones is not present; checked against another copy, under half of the missing clones reflect an unresolved V gene, and the others are unexplained. The DNA was the basis for D and trimming; V, J and clone size are from that table. This sample has about 43,000 clones in its table, and approximately 90% of those were observed once. The biggest ten clones account for about 9.2% of the sample.

As regards this clone: Which antigen it targets is not known. No much larger clone exists at a distance of one base, and base qualities are not known.

Each collaborating institution followed its own protocols to collect whole blood in K2EDTA tubes. For TCRbeta analysis, collaborators shipped samples as frozen whole blood, isolated PBMCs, or DNA extracted from either of those sample types. The clonotype originates from a woman of 80 years or more with active COVID-19. The sample was peripheral blood.

The CDR3 protein sequence reads: CASSLGQGYTF. The DNA sequence follows: TGCGCCAGCAGTCTGGGGCAAGGCTACACCTTC. The rearranged segments are TRBV5-1 and TRBJ1-2; a tentative D match to TRBD1 spans 5 bases. The germline V gene specifies SGHRS as CDR1 and YFSETQ as CDR2. The CDR3 runs 11 amino acids, cysteine and phenylalanine included. The CDR3 DNA has 33 bases and is translated from base 1. Cut back by 5 bases and 8 bases, the V and J ends lie 10 bases apart.